This entry lists 2 T cell receptor beta chains sequenced from one sample in a study of blood T cell repertoires in COVID-19. Data came from immunoSEQ multiplex PCR; TCRdb stores just in-frame clones and leaves some out. This sample has about 100,000 clones, with 65% to 75% found just once. The sequenced sample consisted of peripheral blood. The receptor set was obtained from an elderly man with acute or convalescent COVID-19.

This clone showed up many times. The chain joins TRBV27 to TRBJ2-1; D not resolved. CDR3 size: 12 residues. V lost 8 bases and J lost 4, with 9 bases in between. Germline CDR1 MNHEY, CDR2 SMNVEV (reference sequence). DNA of the CDR3: TGTGCCAGCTCGGAGAATTACAATGAGCAGTTCTTC. Translating gives CASSENYNEQFF.

The rearrangement links TRBV19 to TRBJ2-1, with TRBD2 identical over 8 bases. Germline loops: CDR1 LNHDA, CDR2 SQIVND (reference sequence). V was clipped by 0 bases and J by 6 bases; unmatched bases: 4. The CDR3 sequence is 15 residues long. The chain's CDR3 is CASSIEGTSGNEQFF. In nucleotides, the CDR3 is TGTGCCAGTAGTATAGAGGGGACTAGTGGCAATGAGCAGTTCTTC.